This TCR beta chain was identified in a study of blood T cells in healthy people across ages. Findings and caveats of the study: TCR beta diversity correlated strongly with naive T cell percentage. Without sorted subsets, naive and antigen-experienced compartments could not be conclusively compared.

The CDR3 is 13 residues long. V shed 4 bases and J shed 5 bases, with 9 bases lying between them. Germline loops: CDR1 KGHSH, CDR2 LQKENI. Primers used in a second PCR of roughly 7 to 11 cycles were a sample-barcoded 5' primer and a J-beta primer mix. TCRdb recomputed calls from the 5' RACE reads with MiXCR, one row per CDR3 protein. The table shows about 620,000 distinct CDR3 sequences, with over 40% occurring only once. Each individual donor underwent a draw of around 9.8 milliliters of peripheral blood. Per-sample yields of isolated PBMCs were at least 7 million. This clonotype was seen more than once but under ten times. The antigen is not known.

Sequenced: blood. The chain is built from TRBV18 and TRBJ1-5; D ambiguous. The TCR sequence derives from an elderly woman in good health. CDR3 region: CASSQLRDQPQHF. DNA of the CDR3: TGTGCCAGCTCACAACTCCGGGATCAGCCCCAGCATTTT.